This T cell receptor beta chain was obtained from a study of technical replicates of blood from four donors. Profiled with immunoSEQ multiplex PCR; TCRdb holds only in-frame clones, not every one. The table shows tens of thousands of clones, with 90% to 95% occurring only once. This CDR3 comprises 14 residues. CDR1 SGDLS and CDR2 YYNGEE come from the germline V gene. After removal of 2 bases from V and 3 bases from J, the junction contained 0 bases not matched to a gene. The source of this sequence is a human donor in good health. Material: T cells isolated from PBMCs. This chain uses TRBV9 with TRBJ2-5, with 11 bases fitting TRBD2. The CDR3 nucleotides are TGTGCCAGCAGCGTGGGACTAGCGGAAGAGACCCAGTACTTC. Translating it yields CASSVGLAEETQYF.